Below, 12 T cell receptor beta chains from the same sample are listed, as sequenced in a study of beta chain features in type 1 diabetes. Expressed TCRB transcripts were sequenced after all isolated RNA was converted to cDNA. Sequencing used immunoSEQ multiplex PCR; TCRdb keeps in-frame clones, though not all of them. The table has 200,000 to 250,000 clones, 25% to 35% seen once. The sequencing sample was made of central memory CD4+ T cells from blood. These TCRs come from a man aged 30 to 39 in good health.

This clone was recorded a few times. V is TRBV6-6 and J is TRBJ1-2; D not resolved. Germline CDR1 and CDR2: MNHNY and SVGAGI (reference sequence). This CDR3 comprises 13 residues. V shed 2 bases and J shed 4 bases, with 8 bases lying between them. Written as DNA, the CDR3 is TGTGCCAGCAGTTACGATACGGCCTATGGCTACACCTTC. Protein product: CASSYDTAYGYTF.

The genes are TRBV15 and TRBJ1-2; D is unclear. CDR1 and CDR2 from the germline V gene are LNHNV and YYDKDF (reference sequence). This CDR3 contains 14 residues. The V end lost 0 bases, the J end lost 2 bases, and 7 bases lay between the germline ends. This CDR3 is CATSREQINYGYTF. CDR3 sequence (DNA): TGTGCCACCAGCAGAGAGCAGATCAACTATGGCTACACCTTC.

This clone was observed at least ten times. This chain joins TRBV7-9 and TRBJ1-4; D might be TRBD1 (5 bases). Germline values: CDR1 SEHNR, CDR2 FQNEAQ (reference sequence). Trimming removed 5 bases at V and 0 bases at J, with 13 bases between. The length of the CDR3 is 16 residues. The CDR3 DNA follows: TGTGCCAGCAGCCGCGACAGTTTAGCAACTAATGAAAAACTGTTTTTT. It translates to CASSRDSLATNEKLFF. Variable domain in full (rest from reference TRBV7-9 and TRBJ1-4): DTGVSQNPRHKITKRGQNVTFRCDPISEHNRLYWYRQTLGQGPEFLTYFQNEAQLEKSRLLSDRFSAERPKGSFSTLEIQRTEQGDSAMYLCASSRDSLATNEKLFFGSGTQLSVL.

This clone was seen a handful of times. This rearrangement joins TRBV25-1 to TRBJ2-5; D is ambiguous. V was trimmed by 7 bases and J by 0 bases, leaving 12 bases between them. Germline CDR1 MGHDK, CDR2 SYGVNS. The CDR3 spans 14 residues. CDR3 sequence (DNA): TGTGCCAGCATGGTGGACGGGTACCAAGAGACCCAGTACTTC. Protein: CASMVDGYQETQYF.

CDR3 nucleotides: TGTGCCAGTACTCCTCGTGCGGGTGGGCGAACGACTGAAGCTTTCTTT. Protein sequence: CASTPRAGGRTTEAFF. The rearrangement links TRBV25-1 to TRBJ1-1; D is undetermined. V lost 9 bases to trimming and J lost 5 bases, with 25 bases between them. This CDR3 contains 16 residues. Germline V gene lookup returns CDR1 MGHDK and CDR2 SYGVNS.

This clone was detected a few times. The CDR3 here is CASASEAYNEQFF. For the CDR3, the DNA is TGTGCCAGCGCTAGCGAGGCTTACAATGAGCAGTTCTTC. The chain joins TRBV2 to TRBJ2-1, with a weak D call TRBD2 (6 bases). CDR1 is SNHLY and CDR2 is FYNNEI in the germline V gene. The CDR3 extends over 13 amino acids. Trimming removed 8 bases from V and 4 bases from J, with 12 bases in between.

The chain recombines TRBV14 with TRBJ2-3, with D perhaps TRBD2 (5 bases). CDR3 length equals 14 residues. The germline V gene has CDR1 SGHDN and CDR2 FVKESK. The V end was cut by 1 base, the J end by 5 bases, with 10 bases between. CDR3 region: CASSQGNRGDTQYF. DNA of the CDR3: TGTGCCAGCAGCCAAGGAAACCGGGGAGATACGCAGTATTTT. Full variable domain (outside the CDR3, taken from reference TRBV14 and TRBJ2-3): EAGVTQFPSHSVIEKGQTVTLRCDPISGHDNLYWYRRVMGKEIKFLLHFVKESKQDESGMPNNRFLAERTGGTYSTLKVQPAELEDSGVYFCASSQGNRGDTQYFGPGTRLTVL.

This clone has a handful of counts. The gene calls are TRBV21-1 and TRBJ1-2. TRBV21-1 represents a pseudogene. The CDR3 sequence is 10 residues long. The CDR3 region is CANPYSLCTF. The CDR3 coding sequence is TGTGCCAACCCATACTCACTGTGCACCTTC.

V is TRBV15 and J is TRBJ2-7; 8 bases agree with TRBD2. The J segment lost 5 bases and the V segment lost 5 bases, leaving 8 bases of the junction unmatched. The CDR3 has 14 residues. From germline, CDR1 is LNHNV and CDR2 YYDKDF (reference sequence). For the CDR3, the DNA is TGTGCCACCAGCTCTGGGCATAGCGGGAACGAGCAGTACTTC. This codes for CATSSGHSGNEQYF.

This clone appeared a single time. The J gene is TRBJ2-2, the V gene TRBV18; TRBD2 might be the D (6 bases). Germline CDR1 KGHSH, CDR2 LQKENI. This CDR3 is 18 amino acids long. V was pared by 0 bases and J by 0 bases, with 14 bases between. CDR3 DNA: TGTGCCAGCTCACCACCGGGACTTAAAAACGCGAACACCGGGGAGCTGTTTTTT. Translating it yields CASSPPGLKNANTGELFF.

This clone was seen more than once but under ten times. CDR3: CASRPGTSGVPDTQYF. In DNA, the CDR3 is TGTGCCAGCAGGCCCGGGACTAGCGGGGTTCCAGATACGCAGTATTTT. This sequence joins TRBV7-9 and TRBJ2-3, with 13 bases lining up with TRBD2. Germline CDR1 SEHNR, CDR2 FQNEAQ (reference sequence). CDR3 length: 16 amino acids. Germline trimming cut 6 bases from V and 4 bases from J; bases unmatched to any gene: 7.

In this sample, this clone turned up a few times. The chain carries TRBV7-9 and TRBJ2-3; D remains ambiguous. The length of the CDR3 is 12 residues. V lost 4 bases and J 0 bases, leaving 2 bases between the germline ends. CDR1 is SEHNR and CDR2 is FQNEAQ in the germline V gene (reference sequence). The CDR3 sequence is CASSWSTDTQYF. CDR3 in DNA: TGTGCCAGCAGCTGGAGCACAGATACGCAGTATTTT.